The clone carrying this T cell receptor (beta chain) was observed a single time. Described time point: sample taken at primary tumor resection. The authors sequenced whole RNA from tumor, nontumor lung or frozen PBMC without sorting. Samples were obtained from more than 70 donors, all untreated early-stage non-small cell lung cancer patients. This record comes from a study of spatial heterogeneity in lung cancer. In the study overall: A consistent excess of beta-chain over alpha-chain sequences was detected.

Germline loops: CDR1 SGDLS, CDR2 YYNGEE. This CDR3 contains 15 residues. V shed 0 bases and J shed 4 bases, with 11 bases lying between them. TCRdb re-derived calls from the 5' RACE reads in MiXCR, one entry per CDR3 protein. This sample has roughly 60,000 distinct CDR3 sequences, with about 8% found just once. The sample in question was PBMCs, obtained at surgery. The origin of this receptor is a female donor with early-stage non-small cell lung cancer. The J gene is TRBJ2-1, the V gene TRBV9, with D tentatively TRBD1 (5 bases). Here the CDR3 DNA reads TGTGCCAGCAGCGTAGGAACAGGATCGTACAATGAGCAGTTCTTC. Translating it yields CASSVGTGSYNEQFF.